Below are 5 T cell receptor beta chains sequenced from a single sample in a study of T cells in Graves' hyperthyroidism and ophthalmopathy. The TCR beta CDR3 regions underwent amplification using RNA transcripts as the source. A set of HTBI primers served as the primers for a first-round RT-PCR of the TCR CDR3. Each CDR3 protein is one row after TCRdb ran MiXCR on the multiplex PCR reads. Of a few hundred thousand distinct CDR3 sequences in the sample, roughly an eighth were seen once. The sequenced sample consisted of blood. The receptor source for this set is a woman in her late teens or twenties with Graves' hyperthyroidism.

The sample holds many counts of this clonotype. DNA of the CDR3: TGTGCCAGCAGCTTAGGAGTCTCCGAGCAGTACTTC. This gives the protein CASSLGVSEQYF. J is TRBJ2-7 and V is TRBV11-2; D ambiguous. The CDR3 has 12 residues. Trimming removed 1 base from V and 6 bases from J, with 7 bases in between. Germline V CDR1 and CDR2: SGHAT, FQNNGV.

There are many counts of this clonotype. Here the CDR3 reads CSADPQRDSEAFF. CDR3 nucleotide sequence: TGCAGTGCTGATCCTCAAAGAGACAGTGAAGCTTTCTTT. The chain joins TRBV20-1 to TRBJ1-1, with a weak D call TRBD1 (5 bases). Trimming left V 5 bases short and J 7 bases short, with 17 bases between. Germline values: CDR1 DFQATT, CDR2 SNEGSKA (reference sequence). This CDR3 is 13 amino acids long.

This sequence joins TRBV30 and TRBJ2-1; 7 nucleotides align to TRBD2. CDR3 length: 13 amino acids. CDR1 and CDR2 (germline): GTSNPN, SVGIG (reference sequence). J gave up 10 bases and V 3 bases, and 9 bases lay outside the gene matches. CDR3 bases: TGTGCCTGGAGCGGACTTAGGGAGGGAGAGCAGTTCTTC. The encoded protein is CAWSGLREGEQFF.

This clonotype was counted at least ten times. This sequence joins TRBV12-3 or TRBV12-4 and TRBJ2-1, with D unclear. With 6 bases removed from V and 8 bases from J, the gap between germline ends came to 14 bases. This CDR3 is built from 13 residues. Here the CDR3 reads CASSPDPPYEQFF. CDR3 in DNA: TGTGCCAGCAGCCCCGACCCGCCCTATGAGCAGTTCTTC.

This clonotype has a handful of counts. This rearrangement joins TRBV27 to TRBJ2-7, with TRBD2 identical over 9 bases. The CDR3 is 15 amino acids. Germline V lookup: CDR1 MNHEY, CDR2 SMNVEV (reference sequence). Losses at the gene ends were 6 bases for V and 6 bases for J; bases not matched to a gene: 12. The CDR3 DNA is TGTGCCAGCAGCCCCCCGGCGGGAGGGCCTGCCGAGCAGTACTTC. Its protein product is CASSPPAGGPAEQYF.